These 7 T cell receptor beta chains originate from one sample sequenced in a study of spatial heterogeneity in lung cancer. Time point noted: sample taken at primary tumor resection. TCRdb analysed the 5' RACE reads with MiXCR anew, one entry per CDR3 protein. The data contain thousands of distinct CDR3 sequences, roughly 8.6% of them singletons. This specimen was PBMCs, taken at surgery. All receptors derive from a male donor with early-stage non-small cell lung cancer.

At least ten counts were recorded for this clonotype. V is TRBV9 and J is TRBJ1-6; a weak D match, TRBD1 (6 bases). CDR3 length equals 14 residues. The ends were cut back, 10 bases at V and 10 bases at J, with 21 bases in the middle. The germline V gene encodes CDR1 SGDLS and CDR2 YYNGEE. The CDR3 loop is CAVEHRDSFSPLHF. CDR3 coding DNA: TGTGCCGTGGAACACAGGGACTCCTTCTCACCCCTCCACTTT.

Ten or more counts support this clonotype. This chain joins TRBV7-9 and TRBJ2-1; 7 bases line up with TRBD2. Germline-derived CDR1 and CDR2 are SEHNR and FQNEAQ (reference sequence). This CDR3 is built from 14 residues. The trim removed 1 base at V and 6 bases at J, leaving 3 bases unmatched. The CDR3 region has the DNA TGTGCCAGCAGCTTAGGGAGCGGGGCCAATGAGCAGTTCTTC. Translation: CASSLGSGANEQFF.

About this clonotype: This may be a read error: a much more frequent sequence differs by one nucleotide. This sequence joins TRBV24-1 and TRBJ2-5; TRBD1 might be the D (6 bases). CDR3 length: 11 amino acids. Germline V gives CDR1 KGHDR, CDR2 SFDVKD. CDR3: CGKQGSETQYF. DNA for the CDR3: TGTGGCAAACAGGGCTCGGAGACCCAGTACTTC.

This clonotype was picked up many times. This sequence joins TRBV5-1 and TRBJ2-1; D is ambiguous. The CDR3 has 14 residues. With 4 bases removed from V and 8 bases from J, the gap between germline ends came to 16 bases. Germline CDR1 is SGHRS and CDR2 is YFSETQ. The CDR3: CASSVQPNADEQFF. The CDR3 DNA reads TGCGCCAGCAGCGTACAACCCAATGCGGATGAGCAGTTCTTC.

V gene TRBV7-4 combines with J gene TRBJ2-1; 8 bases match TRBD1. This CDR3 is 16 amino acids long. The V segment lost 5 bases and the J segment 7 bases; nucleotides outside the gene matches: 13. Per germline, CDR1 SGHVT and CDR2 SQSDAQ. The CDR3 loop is CASSRLAGQGFNEQFF. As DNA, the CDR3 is TGTGCCAGCAGCCGCCTGGCTGGACAGGGTTTTAATGAGCAGTTCTTC.

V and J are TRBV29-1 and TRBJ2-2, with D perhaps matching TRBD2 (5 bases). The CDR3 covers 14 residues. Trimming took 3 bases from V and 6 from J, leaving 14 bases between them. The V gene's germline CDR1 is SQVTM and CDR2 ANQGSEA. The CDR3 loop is CSVERAALAGELFF. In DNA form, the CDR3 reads TGCAGCGTTGAGAGGGCAGCCTTGGCCGGGGAGCTGTTTTTT.

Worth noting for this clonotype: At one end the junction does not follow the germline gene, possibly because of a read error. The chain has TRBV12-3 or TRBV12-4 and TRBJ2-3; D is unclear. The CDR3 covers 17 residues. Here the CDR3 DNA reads TGTGCCAGCAGTTTAGCGTTGAAAGTGATAAGCACAGATATGCAGTATTTT. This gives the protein CASSLALKVISTDMQYF.